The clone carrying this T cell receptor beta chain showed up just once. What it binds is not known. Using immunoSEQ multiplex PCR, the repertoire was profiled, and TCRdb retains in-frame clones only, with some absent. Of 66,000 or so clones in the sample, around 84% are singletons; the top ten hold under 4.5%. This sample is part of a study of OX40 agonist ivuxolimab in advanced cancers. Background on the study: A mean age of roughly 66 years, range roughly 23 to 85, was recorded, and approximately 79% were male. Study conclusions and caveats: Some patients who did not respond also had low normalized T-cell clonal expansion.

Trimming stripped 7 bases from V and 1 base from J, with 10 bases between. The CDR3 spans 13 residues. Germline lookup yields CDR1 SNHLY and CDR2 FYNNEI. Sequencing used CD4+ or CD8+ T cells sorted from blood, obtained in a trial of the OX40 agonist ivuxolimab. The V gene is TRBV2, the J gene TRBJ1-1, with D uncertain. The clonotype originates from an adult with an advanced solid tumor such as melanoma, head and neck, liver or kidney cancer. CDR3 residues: CASTQVENTEAFF. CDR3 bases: TGTGCCAGCACGCAGGTGGAGAACACTGAAGCTTTCTTT.